This is a list of T cell receptor beta chains from one sample in a study of cytomegalovirus exposure and HLA in healthy donors. Data came from immunoSEQ multiplex PCR; TCRdb stores just in-frame clones and leaves some out. The table lists some 270,000 clones, around 90% of them singletons. Sequences were obtained from PBMCs. Receptors originate from a girl aged 2 to 10 in good health and CMV-seronegative. Each CDR3 is given with its conserved first and last residue. A D gene is named only where the DNA matches it firmly.

TRBV11-3,TRBJ2-7,TRBD1,CASSLGQVGDEQYF,TGTGCCAGCAGCCTGGGACAGGTCGGTGACGAGCAGTACTTC
TRBV27,TRBJ2-7,TRBD1,CASSGTGDFYEQYF,TGTGCCAGCAGTGGGACAGGTGACTTCTACGAGCAGTACTTC
TRBV7-9,TRBJ2-5,NA,CASTTIPGLQETQYF,TGTGCCAGCACGACTATCCCGGGACTTCAAGAGACCCAGTACTTC
TRBV11-3,TRBJ2-3,TRBD2,CASSLGAGETDTQYF,TGTGCCAGCAGCTTAGGAGCGGGAGAGACAGATACGCAGTATTTT
TRBV6-6,TRBJ2-7,TRBD2,CASSRLGTSDHEQYF,TGTGCCAGCAGCCGCTTGGGGACTAGCGACCACGAGCAGTACTTC
TRBV7-9,TRBJ1-5,TRBD1,CASSGGQEINQPQHF,TGTGCCAGCAGCGGGGGACAGGAGATCAATCAGCCCCAGCATTTT
TRBV11-2,TRBJ2-3,TRBD2,CASSQRGSSGRAYTQYF,TGTGCCAGCAGCCAGCGGGGCTCTAGCGGGAGGGCCTATACGCAGTATTTT
TRBV7-2,TRBJ1-5,NA,CASSTQGRNQPQHF,TGTGCCAGCAGCACACAGGGTAGGAATCAGCCCCAGCATTTT
TRBV19,TRBJ1-1,NA,CASSATPDRSGEAFF,TGTGCCAGTAGTGCGACGCCCGACAGGTCCGGTGAAGCTTTCTTT
TRBV18,TRBJ2-2,TRBD1,CASSPKGQGFTGELFF,TGTGCCAGCTCACCAAAGGGACAGGGGTTCACCGGGGAGCTGTTTTTT
TRBV19,TRBJ1-1,NA,CASRQAHMNTEAFF,TGTGCCAGTAGACAGGCGCACATGAACACTGAAGCTTTCTTT
TRBV7-9,TRBJ2-1,TRBD1,CASSSPSEGAEQFF,TGTGCCAGCAGCTCTCCTTCAGAGGGGGCAGAGCAGTTCTTC
TRBV2,TRBJ1-5,NA,CASSDSLPGVGQPQHF,TGTGCCAGCAGTGACTCCCTCCCCGGGGTGGGTCAGCCCCAGCATTTT